This T cell receptor beta chain came from a study of T cells in Graves' hyperthyroidism and ophthalmopathy. Patients showing uncontrolled infection, other autoimmune disease, pregnancy or lactation were ineligible. Thyroid ultrasound, orbital computed tomography, clinical symptoms, and serum thyroxine and TRAb underpinned diagnoses. Worth noting for this clonotype: The antigen remains undetermined.

Whole-study results and caveats: Ophthalmopathy prediction by the model preceded onset by a median roughly 6 months. Most thyroid clonotypes expanded above 0.001 appeared in blood too.

TCR beta CDR3 sequences were amplified from RNA transcripts. An initial round of RT-PCR targeting the TCR CDR3 relied on the HTBI primer set. TCRdb redid the calling of the multiplex PCR reads with MiXCR, one entry per CDR3 protein. The sample consists of more than 500,000 distinct CDR3 sequences, 35% to 50% of them appearing once. CDR3 length: 14 amino acids. J gave up 4 bases and V 8 bases, and 11 bases lay outside the gene matches. Per germline, CDR1 DFQATT and CDR2 SNEGSKA (reference sequence). The chain joins TRBV20-1 to TRBJ2-7; 10 bases fit TRBD2. This TCR derives from an adult woman with Graves' disease, either hyperthyroidism or ophthalmopathy (not recorded which). Sequenced sample: peripheral blood or thyroid tissue (not recorded which). The CDR3: CSLILGTSVYEQYF. In DNA, the CDR3 is TGCAGTCTGATCCTAGGGACTAGCGTTTACGAGCAGTACTTC.